This T cell receptor (beta chain) emerged from a study of cytomegalovirus exposure and HLA in healthy donors. As for this clone: Its specificity is not known.

Points from the study as a whole: Within an earlier analysis, most TCR beta V segments proved productive either about 90% or about 30% of the time.

PCR employed 60 Vbeta and 13 Jbeta primers. Assay: immunoSEQ multiplex PCR; the TCRdb copy retains only in-frame clones and omits some. The data contain 99,000 or so clones, approximately 80% of them singletons. The sequence was collected from a woman aged 18-35 years in good health and CMV-seropositive. Sample: PBMCs.

The CDR3 DNA follows: TGTGCCAGCAGTGATACGAGCTATGGCTACACCTTC. Translated, it gives CASSDTSYGYTF. This chain joins TRBV6-5 and TRBJ1-2; no clear D gene. Germline V CDR1 and CDR2: MNHEY, SVGAGI. The CDR3 is made up of 12 amino acids. Trimming shortened V by 5 bases and J by 4 bases, and 8 bases separated the two germline ends.